The 21 T cell receptor beta chains given below trace back to one sample, sequenced in a study of molecular identifiers for immune sequencing clone quantification. TCRdb redid the calling of the PCR reads with MiXCR, one entry per CDR3 protein. The data show 400,000 to 600,000 distinct CDR3 sequences, with roughly a fifth seen just once and 0.84% held by the top ten. Material for sequencing was naive CD8+ T cells from blood, with Jurkat cell RNA spiked in. Indicated subset: FACS-sorted CD8+CD4-CCR7+CD45RA+ naive T cells. The receptors were gathered from a human donor in good health. Some libraries in this study had Jurkat cell RNA spiked in.

There are many counts of this clonotype. The genes are TRBV15 and TRBJ2-3; possible D gene TRBD2, 5 bases. Germline CDR1 is LNHNV and CDR2 is YYDKDF (reference sequence). The germline V and J ends were trimmed by 0 bases and 4 bases, with 14 bases remaining between them. This CDR3 spans 16 amino acids. For the CDR3, the DNA is TGTGCCACCAGCAGAGATCCCCCCGAGGGCCCAGATACGCAGTATTTT. It codes for CATSRDPPEGPDTQYF.

This chain joins TRBV27 and TRBJ1-1; tentative D call: TRBD1 (6 bases). The V end lost 4 bases, the J end lost 8 bases, and 17 bases lay between the germline ends. Looked up from germline, CDR1 is MNHEY and CDR2 is SMNVEV (reference sequence). The CDR3 is 14 residues long. In nucleotides, the CDR3 is TGTGCCAGCAGTTCCTGGGGGGCGGGGGTGGAAGCTTTCTTT. Its protein product is CASSSWGAGVEAFF.

This clonotype occurred once. A clone one base away is much larger, so this may be a read error. The conserved closing phenylalanine or tryptophan is absent in this CDR3, likely reflecting a read error. The J gene is TRBJ1-5, the V gene TRBV28, with TRBD1 identical over 8 bases. Germline CDR1 MDHEN, CDR2 SYDVKM. The V and J ends lost 3 bases and 2 bases, in that order; junction bases with no gene match: 9. The CDR3 consists of 17 residues. The CDR3 region is CASSLEQGAFGNQPQHL. The DNA for the CDR3 is TGTGCCAGCAGTTTGGAGCAGGGGGCCTTCGGCAATCAGCCCCAGCATTTG.

For this clonotype: No conserved phenylalanine or tryptophan ends this CDR3, so it is likely a read error. The rearrangement links TRBV3-1 to TRBJ1-2; tentative D call: TRBD1 (6 bases). CDR1 and CDR2 from the germline V gene are LGHDT and YNNKEL (reference sequence). This CDR3 is built from 16 residues. The V and J ends lost 2 bases and 6 bases respectively, with 19 bases between them. The CDR3 region has the DNA TGTGCCAGCAGCCAACCGGGACAAAATTTTAAAGATGGCTACACCCTC. Protein sequence: CASSQPGQNFKDGYTL.

Points on this clonotype: At one boundary the junction diverges from the germline segment, which might be a read error. The rearrangement links TRBV11-2 to TRBJ1-2; 7 nucleotides align to TRBD1. The CDR3 is 17 amino acids. The germline V gene encodes CDR1 SGHAT and CDR2 FQNNGV. For the CDR3, the DNA is TGTGCCGGCAGCCTCATGGACAGGAAGGTTCCTCTCATTGGCTACACCTTC. Translated: CAGSLMDRKVPLIGYTF.

The sample holds many counts of this clonotype. The chain has TRBV4-1 and TRBJ1-1, with a possible D match to TRBD1 (5 bases). Germline lookup yields CDR1 MGHRA and CDR2 YSYEKL. The CDR3 sequence is 15 residues long. V lost 1 base, J lost 5 bases, and 14 bases lay in between. The chain's CDR3 is CASSQVGPGMTEAFF. The CDR3 region has the DNA TGCGCCAGCAGCCAAGTGGGTCCAGGGATGACTGAAGCTTTCTTT.

In this sample, this clonotype turned up a few times. The chain carries TRBV5-4 and TRBJ2-1, with TRBD1 identical over 8 bases. This CDR3 has 16 residues. The V gene's germline CDR1 is SGHNT and CDR2 YYREEE (reference sequence). The trim removed 5 bases at V and 8 bases at J, leaving 15 bases unmatched. The DNA for the CDR3 is TGTGCCAGCAGGTTTCCCGGTGGACAGGGTAACGATGAGCAGTTCTTC. It yields the protein CASRFPGGQGNDEQFF.

This clonotype was seen at least ten times. The CDR3 protein is CASSLRAAPSTDTQYF. In DNA, the CDR3 is TGTGCCAGCAGCTTACGAGCGGCCCCAAGCACAGATACGCAGTATTTT. The V and J genes are TRBV7-6 and TRBJ2-3, with a possible D match to TRBD2 (5 bases). The V gene's germline CDR1 is SGHVS and CDR2 FNYEAQ. Trimming pared 2 bases from V and 0 bases from J, leaving 12 bases between. This CDR3 comprises 16 residues.

This clonotype was observed many times. V is TRBV18 and J is TRBJ2-7; D uncertain. Germline CDR1 is KGHSH and CDR2 is LQKENI. The CDR3 loop spans 14 amino acids. Trimming cost V 3 bases and J 3 bases, with 12 bases left between them. Written as DNA, the CDR3 is TGTGCCAGCTCACCCGTGGTCGACCACTACGAGCAGTACTTC. Translating it yields CASSPVVDHYEQYF.

This clonotype came up a few times. This rearrangement joins TRBV6-5 to TRBJ2-7; a weak D match, TRBD2 (5 bases). The CDR3 is 14 residues long. Trimming removed 6 bases at V and 0 bases at J, with 12 bases between. Germline lookup yields CDR1 MNHEY and CDR2 SVGAGI. The CDR3 nucleotides are TGTGCCAGCAGGGAGGAGGTTCGCTCCTACGAGCAGTACTTC. It yields the protein CASREEVRSYEQYF.

Points on this clonotype: A clone one base away is much larger, so this may be a read error. The rearrangement links TRBV27 to TRBJ1-1; D remains unclear. The CDR3 is made up of 13 amino acids. V gave up 4 bases and J gave up 0 bases, with 6 bases separating them. Germline lookup yields CDR1 MNHEY and CDR2 SMNVEV (reference sequence). CDR3: CASSSSMNTEAFF. The CDR3 coding sequence is TGTGCCAGCAGTTCCAGCATGAACACTGAAGCTTTCTTT.

The rearrangement links TRBV28 to TRBJ2-3; D remains ambiguous. CDR1 and CDR2 from the germline V gene are MDHEN and SYDVKM. The V end lost 4 bases, the J end lost 6 bases, and 11 bases lay between the germline ends. The length of the CDR3 is 13 residues. For the CDR3, the DNA is TGTGCCAGCAGTTCCGACACCGGGGATACGCAGTATTTT. Protein product: CASSSDTGDTQYF. The full variable domain, rest sourced from reference TRBV28 and TRBJ2-3, is DVKVTQSSRYLVKRTGEKVFLECVQDMDHENMFWYRQDPGLGLRLIYFSYDVKMKEKGDIPEGYSVSREKKERFSLILESASTNQTSMYLCASSSDTGDTQYFGPGTRLTVL.

This clonotype was observed at least ten times. The V call is TRBV4-3, the J call TRBJ2-7; weak D call: TRBD1 (6 bases). The V end was cut by 3 bases, the J end by 2 bases, with 8 bases between. The germline V gene encodes CDR1 LGHNA and CDR2 YSLEER. The CDR3 is 13 residues long. This chain's CDR3 is CASSQGQAYEQYF. In nucleotides, the CDR3 is TGCGCCAGCAGCCAGGGACAAGCCTACGAGCAGTACTTC.

A word on this clonotype: One base away lies a much larger clone, so this may be a sequencing read error. The chain carries TRBV5-6 and TRBJ2-7; 11 nucleotides align to TRBD2. The CDR3 extends over 15 amino acids. Germline V gives CDR1 SGHDT, CDR2 YYEEEE. The CDR3 DNA is TGTGCCAGCAGCTTGGCCGGGACTAGCGGCTACGAGCGGTACTTC. This encodes CASSLAGTSGYERYF.

The rearrangement uses TRBV30 and TRBJ1-2, with D perhaps matching TRBD1 (6 bases). Per the germline V gene, CDR1 is GTSNPN and CDR2 is SVGIG (reference sequence). Trimming removed 0 bases from V and 2 bases from J, with 10 bases in between. CDR3 length: 14 amino acids. The CDR3 reads CAWSVYGQNYGYTF. DNA for the CDR3: TGTGCCTGGAGTGTATATGGACAGAACTATGGCTACACCTTC.

The chain is built from TRBV30 and TRBJ1-1, with D maybe TRBD1 (5 bases). Germline V gene sequence: CDR1 GTSNPN, CDR2 SVGIG (reference sequence). V was pared by 3 bases and J by 0 bases, with 8 bases between. The CDR3 consists of 13 residues. CDR3 bases: TGTGCCTGGAGGGGGGAGGTGAACACTGAAGCTTTCTTT. Translating it yields CAWRGEVNTEAFF. The complete variable domain, with remaining parts taken from reference TRBV30 and TRBJ1-1, reads SQTIHQWPATLVQPVGSPLSLECTVEGTSNPNLYWYRQAAGRGLQLLFYSVGIGQISSEVPQNLSASRPQDRQFILSSKKLLLSDSGFYLCAWRGEVNTEAFFGQGTRLTVV.

For this clonotype: A much larger clonotype is one base distant, so this may be a read error. The CDR3 spells CAGSPGQIYEQYF. The DNA of the CDR3 is TGTGCCGGCAGCCCGGGACAGATCTACGAGCAGTACTTC. This chain links TRBV6-2 or TRBV6-3 with TRBJ2-7; TRBD1 agrees at 7 bases. The germline gives CDR1 MNHEY, CDR2 SVGEGT. The length of the CDR3 is 13 residues.

This clonotype has a count of ten or more. The V gene is TRBV29-1, the J gene TRBJ1-2; D ambiguous. Trimming left V 2 bases short and J 4 bases short, with 17 bases between. The V gene's germline CDR1 is SQVTM and CDR2 ANQGSEA. The CDR3 extends over 15 amino acids. The CDR3 protein is CSVESLGIWGYGYTF. CDR3 nucleotides: TGCAGCGTTGAATCTTTGGGGATTTGGGGCTATGGCTACACCTTC.

This clonotype has only a few counts. This chain links TRBV6-5 with TRBJ2-7; possible D gene TRBD1, 6 bases. This CDR3 is built from 14 residues. V was pared by 4 bases and J by 3 bases, with 13 bases between. Germline CDR1 MNHEY, CDR2 SVGAGI. The CDR3 is CASSFTGQVYEQYF. For the CDR3, the DNA is TGTGCCAGCAGTTTCACAGGGCAAGTCTACGAGCAGTACTTC.

CDR3 residues: CSALVGVPFTGELFF. In DNA, the CDR3 is TGCAGTGCTCTGGTGGGGGTACCCTTCACCGGGGAGCTGTTTTTT. V is TRBV20-1 and J is TRBJ2-2, with D perhaps TRBD1 or TRBD2 (5 bases each). Between the trimmed V and J ends, which lost 5 bases and 4 bases, there was a span of 17 bases. Germline lookup yields CDR1 DFQATT and CDR2 SNEGSKA (reference sequence). The CDR3 extends over 15 amino acids.

This clonotype was detected a few times. CDR3 loop: CASSYSGQANYGYTF. CDR3 nucleotide sequence: TGTGCCAGCAGTTACTCGGGCCAGGCTAACTATGGCTACACCTTC. The chain joins TRBV6-5 to TRBJ1-2; D unresolved. Per the germline V gene, CDR1 is MNHEY and CDR2 is SVGAGI. Deletions cut 0 bases from V and 0 bases from J, with 8 bases between. The CDR3 contains 15 residues.